This TCR beta chain came from a study of blood T cell repertoires in COVID-19 (dated by TCRdb to the early 2020s). About the study as a whole: Samples covering the acute and convalescent phases of COVID-19 were provided by collaborators in the United States, Italy and Spain. Where HLA class I and class II types were available, the types were taken from metadata supplied by the sample provider, not from assay-based typing. The samples were drawn from two sources: the first 160 participants of the ongoing ImmuneRACE study, and 1,200 or so subjects contributed by 6 global collaborators. The repertoires were released in a freely available public database intended as a resource for research on the immune response to SARS-CoV-2. Nearly every sample came with metadata listing a de-identified subject ID, COVID-19 status, age in years and sex. The material from the prospective study consisted of cDNA or gDNA derived from T cells, B-cell-depleted T cells, or PBMCs. Deeply sampled blood TCRbeta repertoires from subjects exposed to, actively infected with, or recovered from COVID-19 were included in the dataset. General study outcomes and caveats: The amount of clinical and demographic metadata varied by source and participant and was provided uncurated.

TCRbeta CDR3 regions were amplified from genomic DNA using the immunoSEQ Assay, a bias-controlled multiplex PCR. Turning to the authors' computational methods: Within the assay, amplification of reference gene primers was used to estimate how many nucleated cells each sample contained. To quantify the absolute abundance of each unique TCRbeta CDR3 rearrangement, sequence reads were collapsed and filtered. For each sample, productive Simpson clonality was calculated as the square root of Simpson's diversity index over productive rearrangements. TCRdb obtained this table from immuneACCESS and retained in-frame rearrangements with V and J assigned. These tables miss some clones; where compared with another copy, unresolved V genes account for less than half of the shortfall, and the remainder is unexplained. The V and J calls and the clone size are those of that table, but D and trimming were determined from the DNA. This sample lists about 89,000 clones; 75% to 85% were detected once. The top ten hold about 19% of the sample.

CDR1 and CDR2, looked up from the germline V gene (reference sequence), are MNHEY and SMNVEV. V and J are trimmed by 4 bases and 4 bases, and the gene matches miss 5 bases of the junction. The CDR3 holds 14 amino acids from the cysteine to the phenylalanine. CDR3 DNA only is kept here, 42 bases in frame from base 1. A note on this clone: Its antigen is currently not known. The input lacks base qualities; no much larger clone sits a single base away.

Whole blood was collected in K2EDTA tubes by collaborating institutions according to the institutions' own protocols. For TCRbeta analysis, collaborators shipped samples in one of three forms: frozen whole blood, isolated PBMCs, or DNA extracted from either of those sample types. This receptor was taken from an elderly woman with acute or convalescent COVID-19. Input material: peripheral blood. This chain is built from TRBV27 and TRBJ2-5; TRBD2 lines up with 8 middle nucleotides. CDR3 region: CASSSQRERETQYF. The nucleotides read TGTGCCAGCAGTTCCCAGCGGGAGAGAGAGACCCAGTACTTC.